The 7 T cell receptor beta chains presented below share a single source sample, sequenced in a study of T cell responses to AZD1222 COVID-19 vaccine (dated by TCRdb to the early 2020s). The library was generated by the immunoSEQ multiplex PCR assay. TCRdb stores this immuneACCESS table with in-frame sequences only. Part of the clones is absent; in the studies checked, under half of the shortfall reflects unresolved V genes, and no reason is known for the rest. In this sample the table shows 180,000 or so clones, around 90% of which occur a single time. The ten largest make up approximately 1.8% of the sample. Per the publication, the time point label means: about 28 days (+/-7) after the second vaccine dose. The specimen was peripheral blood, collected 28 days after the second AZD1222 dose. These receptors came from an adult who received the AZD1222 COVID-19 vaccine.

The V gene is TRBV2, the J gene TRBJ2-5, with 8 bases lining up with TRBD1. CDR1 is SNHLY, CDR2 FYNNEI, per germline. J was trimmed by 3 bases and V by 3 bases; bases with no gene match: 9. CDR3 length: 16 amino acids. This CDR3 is CASSEGLETGEETQYF. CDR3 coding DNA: TGTGCCAGCAGTGAGGGCCTCGAGACAGGGGAAGAGACCCAGTACTTC.

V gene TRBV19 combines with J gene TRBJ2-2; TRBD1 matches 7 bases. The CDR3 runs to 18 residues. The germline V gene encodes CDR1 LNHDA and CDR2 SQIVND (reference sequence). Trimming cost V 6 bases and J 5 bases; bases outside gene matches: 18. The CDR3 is CASRPTGDQRSTTGELFF. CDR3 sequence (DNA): TGTGCCAGTAGACCCACAGGGGACCAGCGGAGCACAACCGGGGAGCTGTTTTTT.

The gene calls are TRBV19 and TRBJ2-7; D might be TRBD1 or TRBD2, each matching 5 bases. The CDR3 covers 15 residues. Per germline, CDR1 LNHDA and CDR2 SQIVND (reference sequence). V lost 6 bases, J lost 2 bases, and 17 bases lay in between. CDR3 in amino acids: CASRIAGTSPYEQYF. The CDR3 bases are TGTGCCAGTAGGATCGCCGGGACGTCCCCCTACGAGCAGTACTTC.

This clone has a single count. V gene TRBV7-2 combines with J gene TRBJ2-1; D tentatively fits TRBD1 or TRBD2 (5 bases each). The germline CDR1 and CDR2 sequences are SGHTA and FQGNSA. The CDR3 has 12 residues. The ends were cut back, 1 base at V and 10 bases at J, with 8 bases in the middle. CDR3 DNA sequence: TGTGCCAGCAGCTTAGGGGGGTCGGAGCAGTTCTTC. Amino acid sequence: CASSLGGSEQFF. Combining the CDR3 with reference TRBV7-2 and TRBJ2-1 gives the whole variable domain GAGVSQSPSNKVTEKGKDVELRCDPISGHTALYWYRQSLGQGLEFLIYFQGNSAPDKSGLPSDRFSAERTGGSVSTLTIQRTQQEDSAVYLCASSLGGSEQFFGPGTRLTVL.

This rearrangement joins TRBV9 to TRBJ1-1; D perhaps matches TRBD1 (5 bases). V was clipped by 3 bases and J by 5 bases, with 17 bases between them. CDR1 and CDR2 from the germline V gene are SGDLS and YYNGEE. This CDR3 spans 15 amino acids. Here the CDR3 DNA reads TGTGCCAGCAGCGAGGGAAACAGGTTGGGGACTGAAGCTTTCTTT. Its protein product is CASSEGNRLGTEAFF.

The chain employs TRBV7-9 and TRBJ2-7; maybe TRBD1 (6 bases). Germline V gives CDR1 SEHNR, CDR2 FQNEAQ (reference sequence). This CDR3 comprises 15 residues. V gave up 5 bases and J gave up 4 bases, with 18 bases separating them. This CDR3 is CASSPRRTDAYEQYF. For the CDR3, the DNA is TGTGCCAGCAGCCCCCGTAGGACAGACGCTTACGAGCAGTACTTC.

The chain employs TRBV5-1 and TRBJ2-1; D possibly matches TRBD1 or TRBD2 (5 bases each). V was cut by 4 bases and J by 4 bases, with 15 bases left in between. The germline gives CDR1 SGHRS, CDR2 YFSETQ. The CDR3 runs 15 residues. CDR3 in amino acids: CASSPGSGAYNEQFF. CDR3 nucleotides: TGCGCCAGCAGCCCAGGTTCCGGGGCTTACAATGAGCAGTTCTTC.